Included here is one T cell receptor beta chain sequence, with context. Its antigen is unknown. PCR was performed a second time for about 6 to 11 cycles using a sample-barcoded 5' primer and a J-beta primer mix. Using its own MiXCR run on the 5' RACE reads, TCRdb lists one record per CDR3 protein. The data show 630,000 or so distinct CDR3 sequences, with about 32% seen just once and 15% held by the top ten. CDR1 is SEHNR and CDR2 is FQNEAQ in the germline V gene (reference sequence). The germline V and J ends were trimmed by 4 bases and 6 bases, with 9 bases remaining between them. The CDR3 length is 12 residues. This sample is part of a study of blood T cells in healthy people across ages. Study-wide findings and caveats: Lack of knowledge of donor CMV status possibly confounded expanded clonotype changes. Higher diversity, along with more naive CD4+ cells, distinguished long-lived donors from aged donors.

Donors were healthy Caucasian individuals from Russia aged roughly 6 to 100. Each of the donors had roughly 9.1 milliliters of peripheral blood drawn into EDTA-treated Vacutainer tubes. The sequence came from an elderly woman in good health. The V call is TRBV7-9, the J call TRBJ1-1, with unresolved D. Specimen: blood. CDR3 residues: CASSSINAEAFF. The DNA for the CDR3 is TGTGCCAGCAGCTCCATCAACGCTGAAGCTTTCTTT.